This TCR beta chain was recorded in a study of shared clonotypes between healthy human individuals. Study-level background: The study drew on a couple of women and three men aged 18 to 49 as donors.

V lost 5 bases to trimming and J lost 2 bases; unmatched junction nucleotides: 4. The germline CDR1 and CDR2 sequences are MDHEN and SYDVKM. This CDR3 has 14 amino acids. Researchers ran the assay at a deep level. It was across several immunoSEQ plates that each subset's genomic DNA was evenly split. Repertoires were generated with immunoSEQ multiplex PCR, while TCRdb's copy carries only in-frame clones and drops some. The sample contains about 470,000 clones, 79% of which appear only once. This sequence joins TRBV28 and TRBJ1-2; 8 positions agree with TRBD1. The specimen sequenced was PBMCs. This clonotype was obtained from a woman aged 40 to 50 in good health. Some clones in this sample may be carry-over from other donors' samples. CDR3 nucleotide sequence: TGTGCCAGCAGTCGTCAGGGGGCCAACTATGGCTACACCTTC. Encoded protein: CASSRQGANYGYTF.